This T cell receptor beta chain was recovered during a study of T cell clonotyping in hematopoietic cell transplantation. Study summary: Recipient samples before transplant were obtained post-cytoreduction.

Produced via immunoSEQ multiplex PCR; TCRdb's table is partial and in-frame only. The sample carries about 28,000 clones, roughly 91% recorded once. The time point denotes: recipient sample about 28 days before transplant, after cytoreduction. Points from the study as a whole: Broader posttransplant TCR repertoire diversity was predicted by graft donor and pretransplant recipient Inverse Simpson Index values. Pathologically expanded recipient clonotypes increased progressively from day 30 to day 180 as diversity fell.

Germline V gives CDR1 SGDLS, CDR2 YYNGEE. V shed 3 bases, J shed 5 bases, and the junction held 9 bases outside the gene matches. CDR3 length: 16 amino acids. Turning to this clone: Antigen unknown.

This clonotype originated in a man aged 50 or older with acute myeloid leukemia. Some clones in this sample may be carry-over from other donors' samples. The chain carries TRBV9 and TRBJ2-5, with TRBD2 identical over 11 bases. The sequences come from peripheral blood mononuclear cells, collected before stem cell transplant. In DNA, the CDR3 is TGTGCCAGCAGCGAAAATAGCGGGAGGGCGGGCGAGACCCAGTACTTC. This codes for CASSENSGRAGETQYF.